The 26 T cell receptor beta chains below come from one sample, sequenced in a study of beta chain features in type 1 diabetes. Study-wide findings and caveats: Among all four CD4+ subsets, Type 1 diabetes patients had TCRB CDR3s that were moderately but significantly shorter.

What these receptors recognize is not known. The entirety of the isolated RNA underwent reverse transcription, so expressed TCRB transcripts were sequenced. TCRdb keeps only in-frame clones here, not all; method: immunoSEQ multiplex PCR. The profile covers about 660,000 clones, with over 12% appearing a single time and 0.03% to 0.04% taken by the ten largest. Sequencing used naive CD4+ T cells from blood. Source of these receptors: a man younger than 35 with type 1 diabetes.

This clone was counted between two and nine times. The rearrangement links TRBV5-4 to TRBJ2-1; the D is unclear. Trimming shortened V by 4 bases and J by 5 bases, and 10 bases separated the two germline ends. The CDR3 spans 13 residues. Germline CDR1 and CDR2: SGHNT and YYREEE (reference sequence). CDR3 loop: CASSRIVDNEQFF. CDR3 nucleotide sequence: TGTGCCAGCAGCCGGATAGTGGACAATGAGCAGTTCTTC.

This rearrangement joins TRBV28 to TRBJ2-5; the D call may be TRBD1 or TRBD2 (7 bases each). Looked up from germline, CDR1 is MDHEN and CDR2 is SYDVKM. The CDR3 spans 15 residues. V lost 8 bases and J lost 2, with 18 bases in between. The CDR3 DNA reads TGTGCCAGCCTTGACAGGGAGGGGGCACAAGAGACCCAGTACTTC. The encoded protein is CASLDREGAQETQYF. Combining the CDR3 with reference TRBV28 and TRBJ2-5 gives the whole variable domain DVKVTQSSRYLVKRTGEKVFLECVQDMDHENMFWYRQDPGLGLRLIYFSYDVKMKEKGDIPEGYSVSREKKERFSLILESASTNQTSMYLCASLDREGAQETQYFGPGTRLLVL.

This clone was observed a handful of times. Within the sample, other DNA sequences also encode this same CDR3. This rearrangement joins TRBV5-1 to TRBJ2-3; maybe TRBD1 (5 bases). CDR1 and CDR2 (germline): SGHRS, YFSETQ. V gave up 0 bases and J gave up 2 bases, with 7 bases separating them. This CDR3 has 14 amino acids. CDR3 sequence reads: CASSLVGVTDTQYF. As DNA, the CDR3 is TGCGCCAGCAGCTTGGTAGGGGTCACAGATACGCAGTATTTT.

The rearrangement uses TRBV4-1 and TRBJ2-7; D is unclear. The CDR3 extends over 15 amino acids. Between the trimmed V and J ends, which lost 0 bases and 3 bases, there was a span of 12 bases. CDR1 and CDR2 from the germline V gene are MGHRA and YSYEKL. The CDR3 sequence: CASSQDQARYYEQYF. The CDR3 coding sequence is TGCGCCAGCAGCCAAGATCAGGCCCGCTACTACGAGCAGTACTTC.

In this sample, this clone turned up a few times. This chain's CDR3 is CAWSVRSTGELFF. The CDR3 DNA sequence: TGTGCCTGGAGTGTACGTAGCACCGGGGAGCTGTTTTTT. The rearrangement uses TRBV30 and TRBJ2-2; no clear D gene. The CDR3 covers 13 residues. CDR1 GTSNPN and CDR2 SVGIG come from the germline V gene (reference sequence). Deletions cut 0 bases from V and 4 bases from J, with 6 bases between.

In DNA form, the CDR3 reads TGTGCCACCACGGGTCGGGTTACTAGCACAGATACGCAGTATTTT. It translates to CATTGRVTSTDTQYF. The chain combines TRBV6-5 with TRBJ2-3; D not resolved. This CDR3 contains 15 residues. Trimming took 10 bases from V and 0 from J, leaving 17 bases between them. Germline CDR1 MNHEY, CDR2 SVGAGI.

The J gene is TRBJ2-3, the V gene TRBV19; 8 nucleotides line up with TRBD1. Unmatched junction bases numbered 5, after V lost 6 bases and J lost 3 bases. This CDR3 comprises 14 residues. The germline gives CDR1 LNHDA, CDR2 SQIVND (reference sequence). The CDR3 sequence is CASRRTGRTDTQYF. The DNA of the CDR3 is TGTGCCAGTAGGAGGACAGGGAGGACAGATACGCAGTATTTT.

This clone has just a few counts. The chain has TRBV7-8 and TRBJ1-6, with a weak D call TRBD1 (6 bases). Germline V lookup: CDR1 SGHVS, CDR2 FQNEAQ. Trimming left V 7 bases short and J 7 bases short, with 17 bases between. The CDR3 is 15 residues long. CDR3 loop: CASTNNRATNSPLHF. CDR3 nucleotide sequence: TGTGCCAGCACTAATAACAGGGCAACGAATTCACCCCTCCACTTT.

The chain joins TRBV6-1 to TRBJ2-1; TRBD1 agrees at 9 bases. CDR3 size: 15 residues. Germline CDR1 reads MNHNS; CDR2 reads SASEGT. After removal of 6 bases from V and 3 bases from J, the junction contained 6 bases not matched to a gene. DNA for the CDR3: TGTGCCAGCAGAAACCCGGGACAGGGCTACAATGAGCAGTTCTTC. Translated: CASRNPGQGYNEQFF.

This clone was detected a few times. This chain joins TRBV6-5 and TRBJ1-2; a possible D gene is TRBD1 (6 bases). CDR1 and CDR2 from the germline V gene are MNHEY and SVGAGI. The length of the CDR3 is 15 residues. Trimming removed 0 bases at V and 6 bases at J, with 14 bases between. The CDR3 DNA follows: TGTGCCAGCAGTTACTCCTCGACAGGATTCCATGGCTACACCTTC. It is translated as CASSYSSTGFHGYTF.

This clone occurred a few times. The genes are TRBV29-1 and TRBJ1-2, with 8 bases fitting TRBD1. The trim removed 7 bases at V and 8 bases at J, leaving 6 bases unmatched. Germline CDR1 reads SQVTM; CDR2 reads ANQGSEA. CDR3 length: 11 amino acids. This CDR3 is CSGGQGRGYTF. The CDR3 bases are TGCAGCGGCGGACAGGGTAGAGGCTACACCTTC.

Points on this clone: The identical CDR3 is also encoded by other nucleotide sequences in the sample. The chain joins TRBV7-2 to TRBJ2-3, with 7 bases aligning to TRBD2. Germline V CDR1 and CDR2: SGHTA, FQGNSA. This CDR3 comprises 14 residues. With 5 bases clipped from V and 6 bases from J, the junction kept 8 bases outside the gene matches. The CDR3 here is CASSPGLSTDTQYF. For the CDR3, the DNA is TGTGCCAGCAGCCCGGGACTATCGACCGATACGCAGTATTTT.

This clone has a handful of counts. This chain's CDR3 is CSVDRQWGYTF. The CDR3 nucleotides are TGCAGCGTTGATAGACAGTGGGGCTACACCTTC. This chain uses TRBV29-1 with TRBJ1-2, with D perhaps TRBD1 (5 bases). V was pared by 3 bases and J by 8 bases, with 10 bases between. Germline V gene data show CDR1 as SQVTM and CDR2 as ANQGSEA. The CDR3 totals 11 residues. Filled out from reference TRBV29-1 and TRBJ1-2, the complete variable domain reads SAVISQKPSRDICQRGTSLTIQCQVDSQVTMMFWYRQQPGQSLTLIATANQGSEATYESGFVIDKFPISRPNLTFSTLTVSNMSPEDSSIYLCSVDRQWGYTFGSGTRLTVV.

This clone showed up just a few times. The V gene is TRBV28, the J gene TRBJ2-4; TRBD1 or TRBD2 may be the D gene (5 bases each). Trimming took 5 bases from V and 0 from J, leaving 11 bases between them. The CDR3 has 15 amino acids. Per the germline V gene, CDR1 is MDHEN and CDR2 is SYDVKM. The CDR3: CASSGTEVAKNIQYF. The CDR3, as DNA: TGTGCCAGCAGTGGGACCGAAGTAGCCAAAAACATTCAGTACTTC.

This clone was recorded a few times. The chain uses TRBV4-2 and TRBJ2-7; possibly TRBD2 for D (5 bases). V was cut by 0 bases and J by 4 bases, with 7 bases left in between. Germline CDR1 is LGHNA and CDR2 is YNFKEQ. This CDR3 has 13 residues. The CDR3 nucleotides are TGTGCCAGCAGCCAAGACTCGGGGTACGAGCAGTACTTC. Translation gives CASSQDSGYEQYF.

This clone was observed a handful of times. The gene calls are TRBV30 and TRBJ2-1; D gene unclear. The CDR3 covers 12 residues. V was cut by 3 bases and J by 7 bases, with 10 bases left in between. Germline V lookup: CDR1 GTSNPN, CDR2 SVGIG (reference sequence). In DNA, the CDR3 is TGTGCCTGGAGGAAGGTGGAGAATGAGCAGTTCTTC. Its protein is CAWRKVENEQFF.

The genes are TRBV5-1 and TRBJ2-5, with 7 positions matching TRBD2. V was clipped by 3 bases and J by 5 bases; unmatched bases: 10. The CDR3 loop spans 15 amino acids. Germline values: CDR1 SGHRS, CDR2 YFSETQ. CDR3 protein: CASSWEGTGAETQYF. The CDR3 DNA reads as TGCGCCAGCAGCTGGGAGGGGACCGGCGCGGAGACCCAGTACTTC.

In its sample, this clone was seen a few times. Distinct nucleotide sequences in the sample also encode this CDR3. The chain employs TRBV7-3 and TRBJ2-1; the D is unclear. Germline assignment: CDR1 SGHTA and CDR2 FQGTGA. V lost 0 bases and J lost 5, with 5 bases in between. This CDR3 comprises 13 residues. The CDR3: CASSLTGHNEQFF. The CDR3, as DNA: TGTGCCAGCAGCTTAACAGGACACAATGAGCAGTTCTTC.

This clone was counted a few times. The rearrangement joins TRBV30 to TRBJ2-1; 12 bases align to TRBD2. The CDR3 runs to 14 residues. The germline V gene encodes CDR1 GTSNPN and CDR2 SVGIG (reference sequence). Trimming removed 0 bases from V and 13 bases from J; junction bases left unmatched: 7. CDR3 protein: CAWSVSLAGGNQFF. The CDR3 region has the DNA TGTGCCTGGAGTGTGAGTCTAGCGGGGGGGAATCAGTTCTTC.

The V and J genes are TRBV30 and TRBJ2-2, with D perhaps TRBD1 or TRBD2 (5 bases each). Germline values: CDR1 GTSNPN, CDR2 SVGIG (reference sequence). The CDR3 loop spans 14 amino acids. V dropped 4 bases and J dropped 4 bases, with 13 bases sitting between them. The CDR3 here is CAWTGTLFTGELFF. The CDR3 DNA sequence: TGTGCCTGGACGGGGACCTTGTTCACCGGGGAGCTGTTTTTT.

J is TRBJ1-1 and V is TRBV15; no clear D gene. V lost 1 base and J lost 8, with 11 bases in between. This CDR3 has 13 amino acids. In germline, CDR1 is LNHNV, CDR2 YYDKDF (reference sequence). Written as DNA, the CDR3 is TGTGCCACCAGCAGAGTAGGAGGGAAAGAAGCTTTCTTT. Protein: CATSRVGGKEAFF.

This clone has a handful of counts. The chain links TRBV18 to TRBJ2-5, with unresolved D. The CDR3 has 12 residues. The germline V and J ends were trimmed by 8 bases and 7 bases, with 14 bases remaining between them. Germline CDR1 is KGHSH and CDR2 is LQKENI. The CDR3 nucleotides read TGTGCCAGCACGAACAGTCCGTGGACCCAGTACTTC. It yields the protein CASTNSPWTQYF.

This clone turned up a few times. At one end, the junction sequence differs from germline, possibly due to a read error. The chain recombines TRBV7-7 with TRBJ2-1, with 7 bases lining up with TRBD2. This CDR3 has 17 amino acids. Germline V gene data show CDR1 as SSHAT and CDR2 as FNYEAQ (reference sequence). The DNA of the CDR3 is TGTGCTAGCAGCTTAGCGTTAGCTAGCGGCGAATACAATGAGCAGTTCTTC. This gives the protein CASSLALASGEYNEQFF.

The gene calls are TRBV4-2 and TRBJ2-4; 11 bases line up with TRBD2. Per germline, CDR1 LGHNA and CDR2 YNFKEQ. CDR3 length equals 16 residues. After removal of 3 bases from V and 8 bases from J, the junction contained 9 bases not matched to a gene. As DNA, the CDR3 is TGTGCCAGCAGCCAGAGTCATAGCGGGGGGGTTCACATTCAGTACTTC. Protein: CASSQSHSGGVHIQYF.

V gene TRBV5-1 combines with J gene TRBJ1-1, with D hard to call. This CDR3 contains 13 residues. V lost 5 bases and J 10 bases, leaving 18 bases between the germline ends. The V gene's germline CDR1 is SGHRS and CDR2 YFSETQ. CDR3 residues: CASSSIPTDGAFF. In DNA form, the CDR3 reads TGCGCCAGCAGTTCGATTCCCACGGACGGAGCTTTCTTT. The full variable domain, completed using reference TRBV5-1 and TRBJ1-1, is KAGVTQTPRYLIKTRGQQVTLSCSPISGHRSVSWYQQTPGQGLQFLFEYFSETQRNKGNFPGRFSGRQFSNSRSEMNVSTLELGDSALYLCASSSIPTDGAFFGQGTRLTVV.

The chain uses TRBV1 and TRBJ2-2. TRBV1 is a known pseudogene. This CDR3 has 15 amino acids. The CDR3 here is CTSSQVGWGEGELFF. Written as DNA, the CDR3 is TGCACCAGCAGCCAAGTGGGTTGGGGTGAAGGGGAGCTGTTTTTT.